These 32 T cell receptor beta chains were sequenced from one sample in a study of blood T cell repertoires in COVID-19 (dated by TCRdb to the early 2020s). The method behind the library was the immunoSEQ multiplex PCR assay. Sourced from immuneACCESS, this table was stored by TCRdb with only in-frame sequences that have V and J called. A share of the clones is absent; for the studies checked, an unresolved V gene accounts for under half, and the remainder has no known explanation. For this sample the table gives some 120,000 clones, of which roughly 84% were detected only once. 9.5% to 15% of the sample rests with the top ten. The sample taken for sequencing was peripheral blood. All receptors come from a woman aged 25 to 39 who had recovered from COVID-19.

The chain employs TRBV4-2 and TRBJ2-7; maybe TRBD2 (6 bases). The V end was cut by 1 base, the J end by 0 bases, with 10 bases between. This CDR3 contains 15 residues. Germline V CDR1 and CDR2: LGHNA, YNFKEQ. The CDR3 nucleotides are TGTGCCAGCAGCCAAGCAGGGACTTACTCCTACGAGCAGTACTTC. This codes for CASSQAGTYSYEQYF.

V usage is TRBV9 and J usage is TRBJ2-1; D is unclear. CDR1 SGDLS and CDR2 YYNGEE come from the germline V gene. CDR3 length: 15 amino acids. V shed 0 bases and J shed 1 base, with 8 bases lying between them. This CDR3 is CASSVGGTSYNEQFF. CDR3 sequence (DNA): TGTGCCAGCAGCGTAGGAGGCACTTCCTACAATGAGCAGTTCTTC.

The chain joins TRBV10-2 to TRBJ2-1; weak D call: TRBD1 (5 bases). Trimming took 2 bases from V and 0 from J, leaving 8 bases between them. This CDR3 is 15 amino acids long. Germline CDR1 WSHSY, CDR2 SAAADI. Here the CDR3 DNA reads TGCGCCAGCAGTGAGGGGGCCATCTCCTACAATGAGCAGTTCTTC. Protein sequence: CASSEGAISYNEQFF.

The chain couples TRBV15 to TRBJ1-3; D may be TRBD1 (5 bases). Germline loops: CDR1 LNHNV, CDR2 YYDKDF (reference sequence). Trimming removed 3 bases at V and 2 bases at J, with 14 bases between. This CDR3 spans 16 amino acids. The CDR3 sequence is CATSSERQNPGNTIYF. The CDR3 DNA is TGTGCCACCAGCAGCGAACGACAGAACCCTGGAAACACCATATATTTT. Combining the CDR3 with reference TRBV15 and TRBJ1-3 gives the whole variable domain DAMVIQNPRYQVTQFGKPVTLSCSQTLNHNVMYWYQQKSSQAPKLLFHYYDKDFNNEADTPDNFQSRRPNTSFCFLDIRSPGLGDTAMYLCATSSERQNPGNTIYFGEGSWLTVV.

CDR3: CASRLRGRGEKLFF. In DNA form, the CDR3 reads TGTGCCAGTAGGCTAAGGGGGCGCGGTGAAAAACTGTTTTTT. The chain carries TRBV19 and TRBJ1-4; 7 bases are shared with TRBD1. CDR1 is LNHDA and CDR2 is SQIVND in the germline V gene (reference sequence). The V gene end was trimmed by 6 bases and the J gene end by 7 bases; junction bases not matched to a gene: 8. The CDR3 sequence is 14 residues long.

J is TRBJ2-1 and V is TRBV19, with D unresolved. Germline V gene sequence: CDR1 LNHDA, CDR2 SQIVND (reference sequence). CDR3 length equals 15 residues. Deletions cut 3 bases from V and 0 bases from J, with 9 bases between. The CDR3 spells CASSIGGFSYNEQFF. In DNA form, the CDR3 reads TGTGCCAGTAGTATCGGCGGATTCTCCTACAATGAGCAGTTCTTC.

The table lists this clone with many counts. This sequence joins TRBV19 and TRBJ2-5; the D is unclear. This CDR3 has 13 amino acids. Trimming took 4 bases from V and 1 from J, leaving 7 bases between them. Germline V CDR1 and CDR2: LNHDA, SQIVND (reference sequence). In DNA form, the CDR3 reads TGTGCCAGTAGTACTGACATCCAAGAGACCCAGTACTTC. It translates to CASSTDIQETQYF.

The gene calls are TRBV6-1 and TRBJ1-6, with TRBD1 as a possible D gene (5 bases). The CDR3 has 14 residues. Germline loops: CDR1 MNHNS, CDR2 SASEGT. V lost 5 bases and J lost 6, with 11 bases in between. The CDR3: CASSLEGTNSPLHF. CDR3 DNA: TGTGCCAGCAGTTTGGAGGGGACTAATTCACCCCTCCACTTT.

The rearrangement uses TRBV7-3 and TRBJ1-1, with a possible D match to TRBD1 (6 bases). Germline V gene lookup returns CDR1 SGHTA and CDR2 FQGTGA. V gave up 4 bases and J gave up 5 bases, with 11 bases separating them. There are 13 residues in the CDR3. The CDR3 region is CASSYTGRTEAFF. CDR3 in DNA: TGTGCCAGCAGCTACACAGGGAGAACTGAAGCTTTCTTT.

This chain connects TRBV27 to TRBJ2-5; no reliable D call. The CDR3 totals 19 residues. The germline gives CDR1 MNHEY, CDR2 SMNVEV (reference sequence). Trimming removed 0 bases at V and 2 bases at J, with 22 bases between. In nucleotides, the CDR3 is TGTGCCAGCAGTTTATCGATAAGCCCCAACCCGGAGTGGCAAGAGACCCAGTACTTC. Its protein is CASSLSISPNPEWQETQYF.

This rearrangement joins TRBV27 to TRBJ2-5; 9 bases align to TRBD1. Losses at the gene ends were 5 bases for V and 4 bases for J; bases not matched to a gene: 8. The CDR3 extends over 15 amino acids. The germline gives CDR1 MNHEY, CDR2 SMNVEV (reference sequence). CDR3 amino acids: CASSPGTGNRETQYF. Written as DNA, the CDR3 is TGTGCCAGCAGTCCCGGGACAGGGAATAGAGAGACCCAGTACTTC.

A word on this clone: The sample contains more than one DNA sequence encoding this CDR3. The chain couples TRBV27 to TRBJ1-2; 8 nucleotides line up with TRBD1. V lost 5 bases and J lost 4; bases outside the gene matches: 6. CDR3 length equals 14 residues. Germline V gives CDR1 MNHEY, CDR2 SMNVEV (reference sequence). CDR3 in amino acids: CASSLGTGGYGYTF. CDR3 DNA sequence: TGTGCCAGCAGTCTGGGAACAGGGGGCTATGGCTACACCTTC.

For the CDR3, the DNA is TGTGCCAGCAGCCCGGTGAGGGAGGGACAGGGGACTTTCTTT. This codes for CASSPVREGQGTFF. This chain joins TRBV5-4 and TRBJ1-1, with 10 bases lining up with TRBD1. The CDR3 runs 14 residues. V shed 4 bases and J 12 bases; nucleotides not matched to a gene: 12. Germline V gene lookup returns CDR1 SGHNT and CDR2 YYREEE (reference sequence).

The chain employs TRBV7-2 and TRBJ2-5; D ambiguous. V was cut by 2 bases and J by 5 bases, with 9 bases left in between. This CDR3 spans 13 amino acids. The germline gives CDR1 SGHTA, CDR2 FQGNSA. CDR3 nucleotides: TGTGCCAGCAGCTTAACGAGTTACGAGACCCAGTACTTC. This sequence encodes CASSLTSYETQYF.

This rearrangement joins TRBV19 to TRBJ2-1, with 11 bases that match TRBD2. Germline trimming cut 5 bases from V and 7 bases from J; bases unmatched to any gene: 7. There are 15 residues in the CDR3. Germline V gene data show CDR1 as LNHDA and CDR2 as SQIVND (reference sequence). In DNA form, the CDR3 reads TGTGCCAGTAGTGTGACTAGCGGGATCACTAATGAGCAGTTCTTC. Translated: CASSVTSGITNEQFF.

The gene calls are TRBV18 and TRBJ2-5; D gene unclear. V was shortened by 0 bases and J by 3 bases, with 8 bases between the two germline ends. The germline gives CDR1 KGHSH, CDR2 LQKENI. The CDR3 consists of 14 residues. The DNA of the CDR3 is TGTGCCAGCTCACCACCCGGAGCAGAAGAGACCCAGTACTTC. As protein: CASSPPGAEETQYF.

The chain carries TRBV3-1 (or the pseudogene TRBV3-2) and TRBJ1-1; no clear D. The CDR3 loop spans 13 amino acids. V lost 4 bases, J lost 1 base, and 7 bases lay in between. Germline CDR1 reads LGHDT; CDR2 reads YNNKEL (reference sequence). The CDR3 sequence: CASSRNRNTEAFF. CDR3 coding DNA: TGTGCCAGCAGCCGCAACAGGAACACTGAAGCTTTCTTT.

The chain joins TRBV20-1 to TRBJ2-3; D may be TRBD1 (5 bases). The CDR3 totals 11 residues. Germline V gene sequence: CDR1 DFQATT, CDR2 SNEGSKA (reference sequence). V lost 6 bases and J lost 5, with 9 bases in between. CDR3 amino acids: CSARQGDTQYF. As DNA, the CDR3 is TGCAGTGCAAGGCAGGGAGATACGCAGTATTTT.

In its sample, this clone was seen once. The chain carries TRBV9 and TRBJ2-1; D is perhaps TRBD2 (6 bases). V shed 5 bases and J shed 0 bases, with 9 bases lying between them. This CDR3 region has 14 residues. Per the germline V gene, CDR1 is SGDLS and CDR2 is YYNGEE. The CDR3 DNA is TGTGCCAGCAGTGGGGACTTCTCCTACAATGAGCAGTTCTTC. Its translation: CASSGDFSYNEQFF.

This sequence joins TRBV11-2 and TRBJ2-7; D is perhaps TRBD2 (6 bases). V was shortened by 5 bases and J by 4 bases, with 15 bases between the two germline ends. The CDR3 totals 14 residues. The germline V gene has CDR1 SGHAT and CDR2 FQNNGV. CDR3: CASSERRVHYEQYF. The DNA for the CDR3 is TGTGCCAGCAGCGAGAGGAGGGTACATTACGAGCAGTACTTC.

This chain's CDR3 is CASSDAQGSGNTIYF. CDR3 nucleotides: TGTGCCAGCAGTGATGCGCAGGGTTCTGGAAACACCATATATTTT. The V gene is TRBV6-1, the J gene TRBJ1-3; TRBD1 might be the D (5 bases). V was trimmed by 3 bases and J by 1 base, leaving 10 bases between them. Germline-derived CDR1 and CDR2 are MNHNS and SASEGT. This CDR3 contains 15 residues.

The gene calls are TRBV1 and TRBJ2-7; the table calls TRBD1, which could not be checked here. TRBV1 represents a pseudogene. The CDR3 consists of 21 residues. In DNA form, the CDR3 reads TGCACCAGCAGCCAAGGGGTCAGACCGGGACAGGGGAGAGTTTCCTACTACGAGCAGTACTTC. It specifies CTSSQGVRPGQGRVSYYEQYF.

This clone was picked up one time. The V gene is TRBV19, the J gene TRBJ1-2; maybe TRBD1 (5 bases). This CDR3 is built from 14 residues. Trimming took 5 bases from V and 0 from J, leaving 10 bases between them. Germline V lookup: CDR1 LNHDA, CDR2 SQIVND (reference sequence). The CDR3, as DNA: TGTGCCAGTAGTTCTTCAGGGTCTAACTATGGCTACACCTTC. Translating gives CASSSSGSNYGYTF. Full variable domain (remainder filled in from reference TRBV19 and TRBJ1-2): DGGITQSPKYLFRKEGQNVTLSCEQNLNHDAMYWYRQDPGQGLRLIYYSQIVNDFQKGDIAEGYSVSREKKESFPLTVTSAQKNPTAFYLCASSSSGSNYGYTFGSGTRLTVV.

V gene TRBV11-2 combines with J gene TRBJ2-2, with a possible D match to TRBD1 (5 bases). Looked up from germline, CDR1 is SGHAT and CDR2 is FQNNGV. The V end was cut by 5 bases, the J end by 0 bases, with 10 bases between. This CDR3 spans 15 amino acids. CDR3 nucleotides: TGTGCCAGCAGCCCCCAGACAGCGAACACCGGGGAGCTGTTTTTT. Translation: CASSPQTANTGELFF.

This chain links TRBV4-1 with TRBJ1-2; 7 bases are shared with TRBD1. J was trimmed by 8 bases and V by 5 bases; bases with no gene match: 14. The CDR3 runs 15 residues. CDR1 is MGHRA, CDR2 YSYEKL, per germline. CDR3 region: CASSFRLGQLEGYTF. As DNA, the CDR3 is TGCGCCAGCAGCTTCCGCCTGGGACAGTTGGAGGGCTACACCTTC.

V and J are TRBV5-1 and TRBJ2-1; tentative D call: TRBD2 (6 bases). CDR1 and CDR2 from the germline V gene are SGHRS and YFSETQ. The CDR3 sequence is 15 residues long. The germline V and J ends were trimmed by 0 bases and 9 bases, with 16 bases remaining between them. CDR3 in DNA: TGCGCCAGCAGCTTGGCCGTGACTAGTAGGAGTGAGCAGTTCTTC. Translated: CASSLAVTSRSEQFF.

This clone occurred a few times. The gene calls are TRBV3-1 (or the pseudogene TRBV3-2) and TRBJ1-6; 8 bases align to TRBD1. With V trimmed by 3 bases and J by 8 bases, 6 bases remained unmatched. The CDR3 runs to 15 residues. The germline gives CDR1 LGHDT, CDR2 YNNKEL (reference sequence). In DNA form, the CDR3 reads TGTGCCAGCAGCCAGTTGGGACAGGATTATTCACCCCTCCACTTT. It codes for CASSQLGQDYSPLHF.

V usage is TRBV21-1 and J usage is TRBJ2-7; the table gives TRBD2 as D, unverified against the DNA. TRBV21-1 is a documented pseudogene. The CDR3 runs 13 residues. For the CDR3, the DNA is TGTGCCAGCAGCCGCCGGGATCCCTACGAGCAGTACTTC. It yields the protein CASSRRDPYEQYF.

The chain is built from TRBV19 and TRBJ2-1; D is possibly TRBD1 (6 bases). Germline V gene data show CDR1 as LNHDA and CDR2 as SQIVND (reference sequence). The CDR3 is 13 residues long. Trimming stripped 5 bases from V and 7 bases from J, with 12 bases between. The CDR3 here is CASSRTDGNEQFF. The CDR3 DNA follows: TGTGCCAGTAGTCGGACAGACGGAAATGAGCAGTTCTTC.

The CDR3 here is CASSELGGLAKNIQYF. CDR3 nucleotides: TGTGCCAGCAGTGAACTCGGCGGACTAGCCAAAAACATTCAGTACTTC. The rearrangement uses TRBV6-1 and TRBJ2-4, with D perhaps matching TRBD2 (5 bases). The CDR3 runs 16 residues. V lost 2 bases to trimming and J lost 0 bases, with 11 bases between them. Germline V gene data show CDR1 as MNHNS and CDR2 as SASEGT.

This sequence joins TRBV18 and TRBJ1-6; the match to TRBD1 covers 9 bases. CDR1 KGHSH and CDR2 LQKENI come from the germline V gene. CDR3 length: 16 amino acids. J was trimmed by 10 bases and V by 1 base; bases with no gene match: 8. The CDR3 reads CASSPLETGGWSPLHF. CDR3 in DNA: TGTGCCAGCTCACCACTAGAGACAGGGGGATGGTCACCCCTCCACTTT.

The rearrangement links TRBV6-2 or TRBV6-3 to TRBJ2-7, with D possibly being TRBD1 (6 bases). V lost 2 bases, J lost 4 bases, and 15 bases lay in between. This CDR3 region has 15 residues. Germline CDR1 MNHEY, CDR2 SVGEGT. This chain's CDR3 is CASSYQTGSEYEQYF. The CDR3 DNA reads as TGTGCCAGCAGTTACCAGACAGGTTCGGAGTACGAGCAGTACTTC.